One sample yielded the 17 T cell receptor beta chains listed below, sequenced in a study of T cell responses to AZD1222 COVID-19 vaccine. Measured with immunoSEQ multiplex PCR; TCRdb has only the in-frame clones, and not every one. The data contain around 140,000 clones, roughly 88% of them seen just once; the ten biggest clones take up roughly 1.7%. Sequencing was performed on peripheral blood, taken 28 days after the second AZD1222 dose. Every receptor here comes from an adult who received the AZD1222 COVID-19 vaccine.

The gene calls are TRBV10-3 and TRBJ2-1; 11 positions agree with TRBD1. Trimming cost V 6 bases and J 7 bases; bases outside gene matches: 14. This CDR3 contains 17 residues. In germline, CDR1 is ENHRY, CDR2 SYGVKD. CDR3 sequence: CAIRPGTGGANENEQFF. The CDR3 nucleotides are TGTGCCATCAGACCCGGGACAGGGGGGGCTAACGAAAATGAGCAGTTCTTC.

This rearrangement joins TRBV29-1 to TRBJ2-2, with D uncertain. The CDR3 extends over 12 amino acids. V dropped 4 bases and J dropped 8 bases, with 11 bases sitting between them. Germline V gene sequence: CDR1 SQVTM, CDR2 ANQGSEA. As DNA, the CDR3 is TGCAGCGTTGGACACGCGGCAGGGGAGCTGTTTTTT. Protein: CSVGHAAGELFF.

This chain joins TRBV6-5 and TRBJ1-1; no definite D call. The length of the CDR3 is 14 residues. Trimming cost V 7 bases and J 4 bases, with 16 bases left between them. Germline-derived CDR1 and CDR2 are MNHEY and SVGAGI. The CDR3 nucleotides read TGTGCCAGCATAGACTGGGAGGGAACCACTGAAGCTTTCTTT. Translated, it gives CASIDWEGTTEAFF.

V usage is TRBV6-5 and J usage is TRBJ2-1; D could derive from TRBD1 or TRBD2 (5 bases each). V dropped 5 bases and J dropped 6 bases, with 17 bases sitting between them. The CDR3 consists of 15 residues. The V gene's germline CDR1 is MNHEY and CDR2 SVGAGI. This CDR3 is CASSPSGPMGNEQFF. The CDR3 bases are TGTGCCAGCAGTCCATCGGGACCTATGGGCAATGAGCAGTTCTTC.

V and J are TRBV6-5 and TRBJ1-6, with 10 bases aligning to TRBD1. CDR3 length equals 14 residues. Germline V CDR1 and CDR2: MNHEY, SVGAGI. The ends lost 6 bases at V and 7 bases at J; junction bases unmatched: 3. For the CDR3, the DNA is TGTGCCAGCAGCGACAGGGGGCAAAATTCACCCCTCCACTTT. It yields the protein CASSDRGQNSPLHF.

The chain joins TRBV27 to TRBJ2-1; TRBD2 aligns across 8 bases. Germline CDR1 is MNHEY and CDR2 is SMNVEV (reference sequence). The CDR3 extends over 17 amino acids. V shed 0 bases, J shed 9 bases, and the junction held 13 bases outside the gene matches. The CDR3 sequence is CASSLSRRVAGYSEQFF. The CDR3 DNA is TGTGCCAGCAGTTTATCCAGGCGGGTAGCGGGATATAGTGAGCAGTTCTTC.

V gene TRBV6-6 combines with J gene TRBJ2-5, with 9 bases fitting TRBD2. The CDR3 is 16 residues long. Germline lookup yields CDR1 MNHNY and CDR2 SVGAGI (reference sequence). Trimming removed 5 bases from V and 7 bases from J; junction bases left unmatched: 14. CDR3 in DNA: TGTGCCAGCAGTAGCCTAGCGGGGTGGTCTACAGGGACCCAGTACTTC. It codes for CASSSLAGWSTGTQYF.

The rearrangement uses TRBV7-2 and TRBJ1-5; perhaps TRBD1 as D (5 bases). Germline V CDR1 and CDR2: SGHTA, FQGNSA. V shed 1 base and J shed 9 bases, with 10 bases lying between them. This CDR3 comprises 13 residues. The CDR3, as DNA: TGTGCCAGCAGCTTAGTCAGGGAGGGGCCCCAGCATTTT. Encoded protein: CASSLVREGPQHF.

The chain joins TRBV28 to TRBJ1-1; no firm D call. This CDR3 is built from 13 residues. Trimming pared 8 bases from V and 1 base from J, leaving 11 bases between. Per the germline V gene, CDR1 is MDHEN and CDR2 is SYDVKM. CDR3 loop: CASVALWNTEAFF. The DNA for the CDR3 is TGTGCCAGCGTGGCGCTTTGGAACACTGAAGCTTTCTTT.

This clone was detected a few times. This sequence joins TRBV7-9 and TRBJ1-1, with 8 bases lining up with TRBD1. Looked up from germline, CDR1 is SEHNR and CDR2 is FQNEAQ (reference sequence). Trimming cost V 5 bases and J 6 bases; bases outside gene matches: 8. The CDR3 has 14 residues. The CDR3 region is CASSPGQDIPEAFF. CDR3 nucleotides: TGTGCCAGCAGCCCGGGACAGGATATCCCTGAAGCTTTCTTT.

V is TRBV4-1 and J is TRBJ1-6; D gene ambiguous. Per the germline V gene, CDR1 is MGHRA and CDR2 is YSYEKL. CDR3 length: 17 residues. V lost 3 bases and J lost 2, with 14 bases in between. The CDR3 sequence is CASSHARHGPYNSPLHF. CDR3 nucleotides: TGCGCCAGCAGCCATGCCCGACACGGCCCCTATAATTCACCCCTCCACTTT.

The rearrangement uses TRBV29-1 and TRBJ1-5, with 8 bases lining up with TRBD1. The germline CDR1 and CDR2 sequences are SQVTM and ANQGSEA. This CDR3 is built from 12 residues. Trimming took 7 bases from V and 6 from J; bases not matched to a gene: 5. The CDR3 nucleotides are TGCAGCGCCGGACAGGGAGGTCAGCCCCAGCATTTT. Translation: CSAGQGGQPQHF. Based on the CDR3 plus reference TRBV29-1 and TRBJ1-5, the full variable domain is SAVISQKPSRDICQRGTSLTIQCQVDSQVTMMFWYRQQPGQSLTLIATANQGSEATYESGFVIDKFPISRPNLTFSTLTVSNMSPEDSSIYLCSAGQGGQPQHFGDGTRLSIL.

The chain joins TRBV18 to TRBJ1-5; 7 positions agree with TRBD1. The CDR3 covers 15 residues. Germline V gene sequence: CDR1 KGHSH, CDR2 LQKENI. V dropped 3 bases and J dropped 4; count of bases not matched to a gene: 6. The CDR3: CASSPEQGWNQPQHF. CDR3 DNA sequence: TGTGCCAGCTCACCGGAACAGGGGTGGAATCAGCCCCAGCATTTT.

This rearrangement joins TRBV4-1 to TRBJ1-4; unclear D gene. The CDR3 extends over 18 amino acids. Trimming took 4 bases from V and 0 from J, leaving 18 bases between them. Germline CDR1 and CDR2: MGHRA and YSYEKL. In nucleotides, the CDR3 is TGCGCCAGCAGCCGCGGACCTACCCCCAGACCAACTAATGAAAAACTGTTTTTT. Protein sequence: CASSRGPTPRPTNEKLFF.

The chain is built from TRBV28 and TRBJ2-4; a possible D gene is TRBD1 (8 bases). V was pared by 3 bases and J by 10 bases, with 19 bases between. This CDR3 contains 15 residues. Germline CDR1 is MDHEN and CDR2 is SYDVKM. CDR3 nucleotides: TGTGCCAGCAGTTTGGACAGGGCGTCGCGGGGGATTCAGTACTTC. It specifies CASSLDRASRGIQYF.

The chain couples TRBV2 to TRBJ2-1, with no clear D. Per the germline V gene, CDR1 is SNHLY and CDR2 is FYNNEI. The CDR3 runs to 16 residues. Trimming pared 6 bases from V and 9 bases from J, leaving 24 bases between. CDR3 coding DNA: TGTGCCAGCAGCGCCATAGACGGCCGGTCAGGCGGTGAGCAGTTCTTC. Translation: CASSAIDGRSGGEQFF.

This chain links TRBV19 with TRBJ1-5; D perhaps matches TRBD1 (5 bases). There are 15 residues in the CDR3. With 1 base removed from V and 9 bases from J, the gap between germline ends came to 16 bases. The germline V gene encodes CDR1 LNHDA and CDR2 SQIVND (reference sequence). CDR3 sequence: CASSIGKTGLRPQHF. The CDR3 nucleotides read TGTGCCAGTAGTATAGGCAAAACAGGTTTGAGGCCCCAGCATTTT. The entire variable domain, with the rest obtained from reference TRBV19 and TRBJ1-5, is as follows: DGGITQSPKYLFRKEGQNVTLSCEQNLNHDAMYWYRQDPGQGLRLIYYSQIVNDFQKGDIAEGYSVSREKKESFPLTVTSAQKNPTAFYLCASSIGKTGLRPQHFGDGTRLSIL.